This T cell receptor (beta chain) was recovered during a study of blood T cell repertoires in COVID-19. Sequenced by immunoSEQ multiplex PCR; TCRdb stores in-frame clones only, minus some. This sample has under 200,000 clones, with around 87% found just once. Germline-derived CDR1 and CDR2 are KGHDR and SFDVKD. Trimming took off 8 bases at V and 2 bases at J, with 20 bases between the two ends. The CDR3 consists of 17 residues. Sequenced: peripheral blood. This receptor was obtained from a man aged 18-30 years with active or convalescent COVID-19. The chain recombines TRBV24-1 with TRBJ2-2; D is possibly TRBD1 (5 bases). CDR3 protein: CATTRVDRGTNTGELFF. DNA for the CDR3: TGTGCCACCACCCGAGTGGATAGGGGAACTAACACCGGGGAGCTGTTTTTT.